This section outlines one T cell receptor beta chain sequence together with its context. Antigen unknown. This entry comes from a study of a mutant IDH1 vaccine in newly diagnosed glioma. Study context: Mean patient age was around 40 years; about 60% were male and around 38% female.

General study results and limits: No link was apparently found between pseudoprogression and changes in top peripheral T cell clonotypes.

Assay: immunoSEQ multiplex PCR; the TCRdb copy retains only in-frame clones and omits some. The sample lists over 55,000 clones; about four fifths were seen once. Time point given: week 35, safety follow-up. Doses comprised 300 ug of mutant IDH1 20-mer peptide each, plus topical imiquimod. The CDR3 covers 16 residues. Looked up from germline, CDR1 is LGHNT and CDR2 is FRNRAP. V gave up 0 bases and J gave up 4 bases, with 15 bases separating them. The chain employs TRBV12-5 and TRBJ1-2; D gene uncertain. The input for sequencing was PBMCs, taken from a glioma patient whose treatment included an IDH1 peptide vaccine. The sequence derives from a middle-aged man with glioma. The CDR3 nucleotides are TGTGCTAGTGGTTTGGTACCGGACGCGACGTCCTATGGCTACACCTTC. Protein sequence: CASGLVPDATSYGYTF.